The clone carrying this T cell receptor beta chain was seen ten or more times. Its target is unknown. Next came a second PCR, run for about 7 to 12 cycles, which used a sample-barcoded 5' primer along with a J-beta primer mix. TCRdb re-called the 5' RACE reads through MiXCR, storing one row per CDR3 protein. Seen here are 1.5 million or so distinct CDR3 sequences, 42% observed once, and the top ten hold roughly 7.7%. This CDR3 is 11 amino acids long. With 6 bases removed from V and 6 bases from J, the gap between germline ends came to 9 bases. This specimen belongs to a study of blood T cells in healthy people across ages. Study-level findings and limits: Researchers report that TCR beta diversity correlated strongly with naive T cell percentage.

The source material was blood. The chain is built from TRBV12-3 or TRBV12-4 and TRBJ2-7; perhaps TRBD1 as D (5 bases). The sequence was collected from a woman aged 18 to 35 in good health. CDR3 region: CASSRVGEQYF. The DNA of the CDR3 is TGTGCCAGCAGCAGGGTCGGCGAGCAGTACTTC.